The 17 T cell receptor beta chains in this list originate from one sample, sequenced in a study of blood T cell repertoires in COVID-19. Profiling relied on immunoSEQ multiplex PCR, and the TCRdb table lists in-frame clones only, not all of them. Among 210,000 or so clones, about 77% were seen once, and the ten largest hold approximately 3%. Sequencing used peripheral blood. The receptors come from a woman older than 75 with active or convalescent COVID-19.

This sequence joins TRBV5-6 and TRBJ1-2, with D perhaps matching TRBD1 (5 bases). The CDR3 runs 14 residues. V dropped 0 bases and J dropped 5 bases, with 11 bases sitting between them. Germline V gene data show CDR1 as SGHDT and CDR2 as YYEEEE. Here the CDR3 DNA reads TGTGCCAGCAGCTTGGGTACAGGCCCTTATGGCTACACCTTC. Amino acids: CASSLGTGPYGYTF. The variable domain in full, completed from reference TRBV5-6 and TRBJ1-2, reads DAGVTQSPTHLIKTRGQQVTLRCSPKSGHDTVSWYQQALGQGPQFIFQYYEEEERQRGNFPDRFSGHQFPNYSSELNVNALLLGDSALYLCASSLGTGPYGYTFGSGTRLTVV.

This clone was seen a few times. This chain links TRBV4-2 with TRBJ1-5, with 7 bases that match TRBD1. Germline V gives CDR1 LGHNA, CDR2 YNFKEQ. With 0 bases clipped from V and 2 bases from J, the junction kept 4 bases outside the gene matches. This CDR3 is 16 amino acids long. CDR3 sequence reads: CASSQEGGQGNQPQHF. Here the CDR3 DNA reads TGTGCCAGCAGCCAAGAAGGGGGCCAGGGCAATCAGCCCCAGCATTTT.

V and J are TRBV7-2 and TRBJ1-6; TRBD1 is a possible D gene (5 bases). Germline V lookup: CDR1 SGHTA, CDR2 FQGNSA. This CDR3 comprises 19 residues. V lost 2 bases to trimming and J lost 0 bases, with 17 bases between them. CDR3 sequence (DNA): TGTGCCAGCAGCTTAACGCTACCGGGCAGGGCCTCCTATAATTCACCCCTCCACTTT. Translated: CASSLTLPGRASYNSPLHF.

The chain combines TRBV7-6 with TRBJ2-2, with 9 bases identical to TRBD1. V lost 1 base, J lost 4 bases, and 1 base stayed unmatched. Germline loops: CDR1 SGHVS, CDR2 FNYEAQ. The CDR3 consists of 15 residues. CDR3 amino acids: CASSLGTGATGELFF. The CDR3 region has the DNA TGTGCCAGCAGCTTAGGGACAGGGGCCACCGGGGAGCTGTTTTTT.

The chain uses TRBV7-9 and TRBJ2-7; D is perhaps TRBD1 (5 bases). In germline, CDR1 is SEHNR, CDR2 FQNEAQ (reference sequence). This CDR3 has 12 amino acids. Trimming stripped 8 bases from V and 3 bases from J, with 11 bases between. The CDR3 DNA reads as TGTGCCAGCGGGGCAGGACGCTACGAGCAGTACTTC. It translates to CASGAGRYEQYF. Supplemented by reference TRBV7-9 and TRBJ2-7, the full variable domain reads DTGVSQNPRHKITKRGQNVTFRCDPISEHNRLYWYRQTLGQGPEFLTYFQNEAQLEKSRLLSDRFSAERPKGSFSTLEIQRTEQGDSAMYLCASGAGRYEQYFGPGTRLTVT.

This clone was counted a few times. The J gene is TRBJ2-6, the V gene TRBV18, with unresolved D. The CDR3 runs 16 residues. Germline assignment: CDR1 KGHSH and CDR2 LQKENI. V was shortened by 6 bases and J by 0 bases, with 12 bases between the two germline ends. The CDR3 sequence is CASSPLQSSGANVLTF. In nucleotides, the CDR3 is TGTGCCAGCTCGCCTCTACAGAGCTCTGGGGCCAACGTCCTGACTTTC.

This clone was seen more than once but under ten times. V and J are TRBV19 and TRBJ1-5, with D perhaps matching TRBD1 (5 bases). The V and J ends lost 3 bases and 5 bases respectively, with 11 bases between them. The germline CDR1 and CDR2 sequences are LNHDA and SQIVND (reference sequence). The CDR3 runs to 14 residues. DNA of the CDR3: TGTGCCAGTAGTATTTTCCAGGGCGATCAGCCCCAGCATTTT. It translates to CASSIFQGDQPQHF.

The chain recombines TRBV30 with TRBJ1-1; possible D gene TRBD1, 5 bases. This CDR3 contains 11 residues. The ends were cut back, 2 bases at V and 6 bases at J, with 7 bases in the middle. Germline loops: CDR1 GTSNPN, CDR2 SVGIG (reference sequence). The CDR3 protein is CAWSWDSEAFF. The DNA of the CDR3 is TGTGCCTGGAGTTGGGACTCTGAAGCTTTCTTT. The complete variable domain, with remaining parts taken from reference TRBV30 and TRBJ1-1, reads SQTIHQWPATLVQPVGSPLSLECTVEGTSNPNLYWYRQAAGRGLQLLFYSVGIGQISSEVPQNLSASRPQDRQFILSSKKLLLSDSGFYLCAWSWDSEAFFGQGTRLTVV.

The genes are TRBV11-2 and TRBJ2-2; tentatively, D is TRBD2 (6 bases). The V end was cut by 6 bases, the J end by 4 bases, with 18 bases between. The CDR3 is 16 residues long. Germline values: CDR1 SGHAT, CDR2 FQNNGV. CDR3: CASRRGGGMVTGELFF. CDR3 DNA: TGTGCCAGCAGACGTGGTGGAGGGATGGTCACCGGGGAGCTGTTTTTT. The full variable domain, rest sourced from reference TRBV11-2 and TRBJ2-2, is EAGVAQSPRYKIIEKRQSVAFWCNPISGHATLYWYQQILGQGPKLLIQFQNNGVVDDSQLPKDRFSAERLKGVDSTLKIQPAKLEDSAVYLCASRRGGGMVTGELFFGEGSRLTVL.

CDR3 bases: TGTGCCAGCAGCCAAGCGCCGGGGGTGATCGGCAATGAGCAGTTCTTC. Amino acids: CASSQAPGVIGNEQFF. The chain links TRBV3-1 (or the pseudogene TRBV3-2) to TRBJ2-1, with D perhaps TRBD2 (6 bases). Between the trimmed V and J ends, which lost 1 base and 6 bases, there was a span of 16 bases. The germline gives CDR1 LGHDT, CDR2 YNNKEL (reference sequence). CDR3 length: 16 residues.

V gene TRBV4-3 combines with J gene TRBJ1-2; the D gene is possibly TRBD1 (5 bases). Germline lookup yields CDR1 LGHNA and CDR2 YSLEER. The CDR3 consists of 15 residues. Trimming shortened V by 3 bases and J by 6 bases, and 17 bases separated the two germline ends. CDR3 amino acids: CASSQSGWAPDGYTF. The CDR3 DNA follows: TGCGCCAGCAGCCAGTCAGGGTGGGCCCCTGATGGCTACACCTTC.

CDR3 amino acids: CASSGSPGQPQHF. The CDR3 DNA is TGTGCCAGCAGTGGTTCGCCAGGGCAGCCCCAGCATTTT. This rearrangement joins TRBV2 to TRBJ1-5, with TRBD1 as a possible D gene (5 bases). This CDR3 is built from 13 residues. The ends were cut back, 4 bases at V and 7 bases at J, with 11 bases in the middle. The germline gives CDR1 SNHLY, CDR2 FYNNEI.

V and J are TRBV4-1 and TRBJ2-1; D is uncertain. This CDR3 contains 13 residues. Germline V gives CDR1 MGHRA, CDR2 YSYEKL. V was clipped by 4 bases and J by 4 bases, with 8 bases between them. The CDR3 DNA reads TGCGCCAGCAGCCGCGAAGAGTACAATGAGCAGTTCTTC. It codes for CASSREEYNEQFF.

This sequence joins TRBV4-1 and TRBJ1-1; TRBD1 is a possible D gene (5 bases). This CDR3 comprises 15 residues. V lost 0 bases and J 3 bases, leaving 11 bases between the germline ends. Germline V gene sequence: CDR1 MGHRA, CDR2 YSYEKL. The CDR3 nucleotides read TGCGCCAGCAGCCAAGATTTAAGGGGCGACACTGAAGCTTTCTTT. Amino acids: CASSQDLRGDTEAFF.

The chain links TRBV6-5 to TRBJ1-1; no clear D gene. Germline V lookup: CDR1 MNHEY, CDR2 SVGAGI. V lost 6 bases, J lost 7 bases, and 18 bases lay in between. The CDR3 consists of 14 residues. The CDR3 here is CASSLPPGVGEAFF. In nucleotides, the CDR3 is TGTGCCAGCAGCTTACCCCCGGGAGTGGGTGAAGCTTTCTTT.

The CDR3 loop reads CASNEGTLSGYTF. Here the CDR3 DNA reads TGTGCCAGTAACGAGGGTACCCTTTCTGGCTACACCTTC. The chain links TRBV19 to TRBJ1-2; D uncertain. V lost 7 bases, J lost 7 bases, and 16 bases lay in between. The CDR3 is 13 amino acids. Germline V gene sequence: CDR1 LNHDA, CDR2 SQIVND (reference sequence).

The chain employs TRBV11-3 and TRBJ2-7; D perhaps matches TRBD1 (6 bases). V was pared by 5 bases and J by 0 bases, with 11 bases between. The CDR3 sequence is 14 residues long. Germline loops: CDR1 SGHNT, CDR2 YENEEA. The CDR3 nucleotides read TGTGCCAGCAGCGCGCCGGGACACTCCTACGAGCAGTACTTC. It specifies CASSAPGHSYEQYF. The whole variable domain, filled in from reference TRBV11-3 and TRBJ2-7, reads EAGVVQSPRYKIIEKKQPVAFWCNPISGHNTLYWYLQNLGQGPELLIRYENEEAVDDSQLPKDRFSAERLKGVDSTLKIQPAELGDSAVYLCASSAPGHSYEQYFGPGTRLTVT.